A selection of T cell receptor beta chains follows, all from one sample in a study of identifying expanded T cells in peripheral blood. TCRdb's copy holds only in-frame clones and misses some; the assay was immunoSEQ multiplex PCR. Among some 95,000 clones, 88% were seen once, and the ten largest hold approximately 5.2%. The sequencing sample was made of blood. The origin of the receptors is a person aged 18 to 75 in good health. CDR3s include the opening cysteine and the closing phenylalanine or tryptophan. Each record gives: J gene, V gene, CDR3 protein.

>TRBJ1-1|TRBV7-9
CASSLRQGNTEAFF
>TRBJ2-2|TRBV28
CASSLGPQSGELFF
>TRBJ1-4|TRBV10-1
CAEGPIYNEKLFF
>TRBJ1-2|TRBV14
CASSQEAVNYGYTF
>TRBJ2-4|TRBV5-1
CASSQGLAGTKNIQYF
>TRBJ2-2|TRBV15
CATSRGTGEAGELFF
>TRBJ1-6|TRBV4-1
CASSHAPGQTNSPLHF
>TRBJ2-5|TRBV4-1
CASSQEESGGAWETQYF
>TRBJ1-2|TRBV2
CANDLGGPYGYTF
>TRBJ1-1|TRBV5-1
CASSWGSDTEAFF
>TRBJ1-4|TRBV5-4
CASSLKTGGWGEKLFF
>TRBJ2-7|TRBV7-9
CASSGHYYEQYF
>TRBJ2-3|TRBV2
CASRRLSTDTQYF
>TRBJ1-1|TRBV7-6
CASSLTLEAFF
>TRBJ1-5|TRBV6-1
CASSDGTGRKPQHF
>TRBJ1-4|TRBV10-3
CAIGGQGGEKLFF
>TRBJ1-5|TRBV6-1
CASSPLQGDQPQHF
>TRBJ1-1|TRBV10-3
CAISAQGASTEAFF
>TRBJ1-5|TRBV7-2
CASSQAFDQPQHF
>TRBJ1-1|TRBV7-2
CASSSQGLNTEAFF
>TRBJ1-5|TRBV5-1
CASSLGGTEPNQPQHF
>TRBJ2-3|TRBV19
CASSIGGADTDTQYF
>TRBJ1-1|TRBV7-2
CASSLVGNTEAFF
>TRBJ1-5|TRBV13
CASSPAGGQPQHF
>TRBJ1-6|TRBV5-1
CASSLQGPLTGTVPPLHF
>TRBJ2-3|TRBV30
CAWTTGTGVGNTQYF
>TRBJ1-2|TRBV5-1
CASSVDRGHYGYTF
>TRBJ2-3|TRBV27
CAKLLLAVEDTQYF
>TRBJ2-1|TRBV11-2
CASSLWTLAGSYNEQFF
>TRBJ2-5|TRBV7-9
CASSLGEETQYF
>TRBJ2-7|TRBV4-1
CASSQVSSGVGYEQYF